This T cell receptor beta chain was sequenced for a study of vaccination and CD4 T cells after COVID-19. Study context: Control cultures were given a CEFX pool, an HIV-1 Nef pool, or no peptide.

An Oncomine TCR Beta short-read assay was used to sequence the DNA from cultured CD4+ T cells. MiXCR, run by TCRdb on the PCR reads, gives a single entry per CDR3 protein. The table lists tens of thousands of distinct CDR3 sequences, around two thirds of them singletons. The treatment here: roughly 10-day PBMC culture with coronavirus spike peptide pools or control peptides (ViraFEST assay). First, ViraFEST expanded antigen-specific T cells with peptide pools, and next it sequenced the TCRs. Trimming removed 4 bases at V and 0 bases at J, with 4 bases between. The CDR3 runs to 12 residues. The germline CDR1 and CDR2 sequences are WNHNN and SYGVQD (reference sequence). Regarding this clonotype: Its target is unknown.

This sequence was found in a human donor who had recovered from COVID-19. V and J are TRBV10-1 and TRBJ2-7; D is ambiguous. The sample comprised CD4+ T cells from blood, cultured in vitro. The CDR3 DNA is TGCGCCAGCAGTGGAAACTCCTACGAGCAGTACTTC. Its protein is CASSGNSYEQYF.